Presented here are 12 T cell receptor beta chains from one specimen sequenced in a study of CD8+CD57+ T cells in acquired aplastic anemia. Profiling that covered TCR beta VDJ and CDR3 relied on genomic DNA as its template. TCRdb used MiXCR to reprocess the reads, holding one entry per CDR3 protein. This sample has 100,000 to 130,000 distinct CDR3 sequences, with approximately 49% found just once. Sequencing was carried out using sorted CD4+, CD8+, or CD8+CD57+ T cells (not recorded which) from PBMCs. The receptor source for this set is a human donor in good health, serving as a control.

The V and J genes are TRBV19 and TRBJ2-7; perhaps TRBD1 as D (6 bases). Germline CDR1 reads LNHDA; CDR2 reads SQIVND (reference sequence). CDR3 length: 13 amino acids. The V gene lost 9 bases and the J gene lost 0 bases, with 12 bases spanning the gap. In nucleotides, the CDR3 is TGTGCCAGCAGCCCAGGGGACTCCTACGAGCAGTACTTC. It yields the protein CASSPGDSYEQYF.

CDR3: CASTLLAGYPNEQFF. In nucleotides, the CDR3 is TGTGCCAGCACCCTACTAGCGGGGTACCCCAATGAGCAGTTCTTC. V usage is TRBV27 and J usage is TRBJ2-1; TRBD2 matches 10 bases. The CDR3 totals 15 residues. CDR1 and CDR2 from the germline V gene are MNHEY and SMNVEV (reference sequence). The V gene end was trimmed by 7 bases and the J gene end by 6 bases; junction bases not matched to a gene: 9.

In its sample, this clonotype was seen many times. The chain recombines TRBV12-3 or TRBV12-4 with TRBJ2-3; D gene unclear. The CDR3 sequence is 15 residues long. V was shortened by 8 bases and J by 1 base, with 16 bases between the two germline ends. CDR3 in amino acids: CASAQLEGGTDTQYF. The CDR3 DNA reads TGTGCCAGCGCCCAGCTAGAAGGTGGCACAGATACGCAGTATTTT.

This clonotype was counted between two and nine times. One end of the junction varies from germline; a read error may be responsible. The V call is TRBV24-1, the J call TRBJ2-3; 14 bases agree with TRBD2. Germline V gene data show CDR1 as KGHDR and CDR2 as SFDVKD. The CDR3 runs to 16 residues. The CDR3 sequence is CATSDLTSGRADTQYF. The CDR3 nucleotides read TGTGCCACCAGCGATTTGACTAGCGGGAGGGCAGATACGCAGTATTTT.

Remarks on this clonotype: At one boundary the junction diverges from the germline segment, which might be a read error. The rearrangement uses TRBV9 and TRBJ1-3; unclear D gene. Germline-derived CDR1 and CDR2 are SGDLS and YYNGEE. The CDR3 totals 14 residues. As DNA, the CDR3 is TGTGCCAGCAGCGGTCTTTACTCTGGAAACACCATATACTTT. Translated, it gives CASSGLYSGNTIYF.

This clonotype was recorded at least ten times. The V and J genes are TRBV9 and TRBJ1-4; possibly TRBD1 for D (6 bases). Deletions cut 0 bases from V and 8 bases from J, with 14 bases between. The CDR3 loop spans 15 amino acids. Germline V lookup: CDR1 SGDLS, CDR2 YYNGEE. The CDR3 sequence is CASSVEGGWSEKLFF. The CDR3 bases are TGTGCCAGCAGCGTAGAGGGGGGATGGAGCGAAAAACTGTTTTTT.

This clonotype was detected many times. The rearrangement joins TRBV6-1 to TRBJ1-5; D perhaps matches TRBD1 (6 bases). Trimming removed 1 base at V and 5 bases at J, with 12 bases between. This CDR3 is 15 amino acids long. The germline CDR1 and CDR2 sequences are MNHNS and SASEGT. CDR3 sequence reads: CASSEEWTVDQPQHF. In nucleotides, the CDR3 is TGTGCCAGCAGTGAAGAGTGGACAGTAGATCAGCCCCAGCATTTT.

This clonotype was detected ten times or more. The rearrangement uses TRBV4-3 and TRBJ2-3; 8 nucleotides match TRBD2. From germline, CDR1 is LGHNA and CDR2 YSLEER. V shed 0 bases and J 6 bases; nucleotides not matched to a gene: 8. There are 16 residues in the CDR3. CDR3 in DNA: TGCGCCAGCAGCCAAGATCAGGCTAGCGGGCCGGATACGCAGTATTTT. Translation: CASSQDQASGPDTQYF.

The chain uses TRBV25-1 and TRBJ2-1; a possible D gene is TRBD2 (7 bases). The V gene lost 4 bases and the J gene lost 6 bases, with 13 bases spanning the gap. The CDR3 length is 14 residues. Germline-derived CDR1 and CDR2 are MGHDK and SYGVNS. CDR3 in DNA: TGTGCCAGCAGTGGGGGGGGCGATCGCAATGAGCAGTTCTTC. Translation gives CASSGGGDRNEQFF.

About this clonotype: The final CDR3 position lacks the conserved phenylalanine or tryptophan, pointing to a likely read error. The chain has TRBV11-2 and TRBJ1-6; no clear D gene. The germline CDR1 and CDR2 sequences are SGHAT and FQNNGV. Trimming pared 0 bases from V and 8 bases from J, leaving 11 bases between. The CDR3 is 15 amino acids. The CDR3 spells CASSLDRLGYSPLHL. The CDR3 region has the DNA TGTGCCAGCAGCTTAGACCGTCTTGGTTATTCACCCCTCCACCTT.

This clonotype was detected many times. The rearrangement links TRBV19 to TRBJ1-1; 10 bases map to TRBD1. CDR3 length: 14 residues. Germline loops: CDR1 LNHDA, CDR2 SQIVND (reference sequence). The V segment lost 3 bases and the J segment 4 bases; nucleotides outside the gene matches: 2. The CDR3 nucleotides are TGTGCCAGTAGTATGGGACAGGGGCGCACTGAAGCTTTCTTT. Amino acids: CASSMGQGRTEAFF.

The chain recombines TRBV7-2 with TRBJ1-5; TRBD1 aligns across 7 bases. Germline V gene data show CDR1 as SGHTA and CDR2 as FQGNSA. The CDR3 has 14 amino acids. V lost 3 bases, J lost 6 bases, and 5 bases stayed unmatched. CDR3 sequence: CASSFRGDGQPQHF. The CDR3 nucleotides read TGTGCCAGCAGCTTCAGGGGGGACGGTCAGCCCCAGCATTTT.